Following are 7 T cell receptor beta chains from one sample sequenced in a study of T-cell memory formation after mild COVID-19. A single record per CDR3 protein comes from TCRdb applying MiXCR to the 5' RACE reads. The sample has approximately 430,000 distinct CDR3 sequences, under 25% seen once. Sequencing was done on a sample of PBMCs or a T cell subset sorted from them (not recorded which). The receptors were gathered from an adult woman who had mild COVID-19 (a few samples of this study predate the infection). Cell type and time point are not known.

J is TRBJ2-3 and V is TRBV7-9; 8 bases fit TRBD2. Germline V gene lookup returns CDR1 SEHNR and CDR2 FQNEAQ (reference sequence). V was clipped by 7 bases and J by 4 bases; unmatched bases: 10. This CDR3 contains 15 residues. The CDR3 loop reads CASTLLAEGSDTQYF. CDR3 nucleotide sequence: TGTGCCAGCACCCTACTAGCGGAGGGTTCAGATACGCAGTATTTT.

This chain joins TRBV13 and TRBJ2-1; tentatively, D is TRBD2 (5 bases). This CDR3 is 14 amino acids long. Trimming removed 4 bases at V and 9 bases at J, with 16 bases between. Germline CDR1 and CDR2: PRHDT and FYEKMQ (reference sequence). The CDR3 protein is CASSSDFPTGEQFF. In DNA form, the CDR3 reads TGTGCCAGCAGCTCGGACTTCCCCACGGGTGAGCAGTTCTTC.

The chain recombines TRBV9 with TRBJ2-1, with a possible D match to TRBD1 (6 bases). Germline CDR1 and CDR2: SGDLS and YYNGEE. The ends were cut back, 4 bases at V and 0 bases at J, with 11 bases in the middle. The CDR3 covers 15 residues. CDR3 bases: TGTGCCAGCAGCCCCCGACAGGTCTCCTACAATGAGCAGTTCTTC. Amino acids: CASSPRQVSYNEQFF.

Here the CDR3 reads CASSQVLTSGQETQYF. Written as DNA, the CDR3 is TGTGCCAGCAGCCAAGTTCTTACTAGCGGACAAGAGACCCAGTACTTC. This chain links TRBV3-1 with TRBJ2-5; 8 bases are shared with TRBD2. CDR1 LGHDT and CDR2 YNNKEL come from the germline V gene (reference sequence). The junction had 6 bases not matched to a gene; V was cut back by 1 base and J by 2 bases. The CDR3 is made up of 16 amino acids.

The gene calls are TRBV18 and TRBJ2-1, with 10 nucleotides matching TRBD2. CDR3 length equals 15 residues. CDR1 and CDR2 from the germline V gene are KGHSH and LQKENI. Germline trimming cut 5 bases from V and 9 bases from J; bases unmatched to any gene: 10. The CDR3: CASSSTSGDVGEQFF. The CDR3 region has the DNA TGTGCCAGCTCATCCACTAGCGGGGATGTGGGTGAGCAGTTCTTC.

This clonotype has just a few counts. This CDR3 reads CASSPTGVVYNEQFF. For the CDR3, the DNA is TGTGCCAGCAGCCCGACAGGGGTTGTCTACAATGAGCAGTTCTTC. The chain has TRBV7-2 and TRBJ2-1, with 8 bases lining up with TRBD1. V was pared by 5 bases and J by 3 bases, with 6 bases of the junction left unmatched. The CDR3 sequence is 15 residues long. Germline V gene sequence: CDR1 SGHTA, CDR2 FQGNSA.

In this sample, this clonotype turned up a few times. V gene TRBV30 combines with J gene TRBJ1-5, with a possible D match to TRBD1 (5 bases). The CDR3 has 14 residues. The V end was cut by 3 bases, the J end by 2 bases, with 11 bases between. Germline CDR1 GTSNPN, CDR2 SVGIG (reference sequence). CDR3 residues: CAWSPGTGNQPQHF. The CDR3 nucleotides are TGTGCCTGGAGCCCTGGGACCGGCAATCAGCCCCAGCATTTT.